Included here is one TCR beta chain sequence, with context. The antigen is unknown. V lost 1 base and J lost 7, with 7 bases in between. Germline V gene data show CDR1 as SGHTA and CDR2 as FQGNSA. The CDR3 contains 13 residues. Participants with HIV, all of them, were treated in the United States. These data are taken from a study of long-term antiretroviral therapy in people with HIV. Study-wide findings and caveats: Clones that expanded before ART (that is, prior to treatment) dominated the repertoire at all time points.

This was the immunoSEQ v3.0 assay at survey level. Sequencing used immunoSEQ multiplex PCR; TCRdb keeps in-frame clones, though not all of them. The data hold 33,000 or so clones, with roughly four fifths observed a single time. The chain combines TRBV7-2 with TRBJ1-4; D not certain. The input for sequencing was unsorted PBMCs, taken 0.3 years after starting antiretroviral therapy. The source is a man between 18 and 29 years old with HIV. The CDR3 DNA is TGTGCCAGCAGCTTAGTAGGCGGTGAAAAACTGTTTTTT. Translation: CASSLVGGEKLFF.